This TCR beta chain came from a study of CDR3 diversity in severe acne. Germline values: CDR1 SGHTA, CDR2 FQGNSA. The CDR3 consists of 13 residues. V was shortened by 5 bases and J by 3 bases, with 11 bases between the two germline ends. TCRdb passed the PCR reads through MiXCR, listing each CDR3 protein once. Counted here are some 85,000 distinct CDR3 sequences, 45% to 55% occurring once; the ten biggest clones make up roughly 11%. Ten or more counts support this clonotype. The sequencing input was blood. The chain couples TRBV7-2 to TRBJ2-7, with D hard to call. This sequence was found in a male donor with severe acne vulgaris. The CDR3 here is CASSADSGYEQYF. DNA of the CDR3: TGTGCCAGCAGCGCCGACTCCGGCTACGAGCAGTACTTC.